This record looks at one T cell receptor (beta chain) sequence and its context. Its cognate antigen is unknown. The entry originates in a study of post-analysis software for immune sequencing data. General observations from the study: The authors found that F measure strongly co-clustered same-batch samples. Versus controls, multiple sclerosis patients showed significantly lower diversity (normalized Chao1). Several TRBV segments (TRBV5-6, TRBV5-1 and TRBV20-1 among them) occurred more frequently in patients than in controls.

Trimming took off 6 bases at V and 7 bases at J, with 15 bases between the two ends. Per germline, CDR1 SQVTM and CDR2 ANQGSEA. The CDR3 has 13 residues. Prepared TCR beta cDNA libraries contained unique molecular identifiers. One entry per CDR3 protein results from TCRdb running MiXCR on the PCR reads. This table has 750,000 to 950,000 distinct CDR3 sequences, approximately 53% appearing once. The clonotype originates from a girl under 18 with multiple sclerosis. The rearrangement links TRBV29-1 to TRBJ1-4, with no clear D. Sequenced input: blood. In nucleotides, the CDR3 is TGCAGCGTACGGGTTTTAGGCCGTGAAAAACTGTTTTTT. Amino acid sequence: CSVRVLGREKLFF.